This T cell receptor beta chain was recorded in a study of T cells after yellow fever vaccination. TCRdb reprocessed the 5' RACE reads via MiXCR and lists one record per CDR3 protein. Of some 260,000 distinct CDR3 sequences in the sample, around 4.9% were seen once. Trimming took 1 base from V and 5 from J, leaving 15 bases between them. The CDR3 length is 14 residues. Looked up from germline, CDR1 is SQVTM and CDR2 is ANQGSEA. In this sample, this clonotype turned up a few times. Its antigen is unidentified. General study findings and limits: Subsequent booster samples again held most clones from primary vaccination (96% CD4, roughly 88% CD8). A secondary response was less intense yet reached its peak sooner, at day 5 versus 15.

The origin of this receptor is a man younger than 30 who received the YFV17D yellow fever vaccine. The chain joins TRBV29-1 to TRBJ2-7, with D maybe TRBD1 (5 bases). The input for sequencing was CD4+ T cells sorted from PBMCs, taken on the day of the yellow fever booster vaccination. The CDR3 loop is CSVEGRASRNEQYF. The CDR3 bases are TGCAGCGTTGAAGGCAGGGCATCGAGGAACGAGCAGTACTTC.